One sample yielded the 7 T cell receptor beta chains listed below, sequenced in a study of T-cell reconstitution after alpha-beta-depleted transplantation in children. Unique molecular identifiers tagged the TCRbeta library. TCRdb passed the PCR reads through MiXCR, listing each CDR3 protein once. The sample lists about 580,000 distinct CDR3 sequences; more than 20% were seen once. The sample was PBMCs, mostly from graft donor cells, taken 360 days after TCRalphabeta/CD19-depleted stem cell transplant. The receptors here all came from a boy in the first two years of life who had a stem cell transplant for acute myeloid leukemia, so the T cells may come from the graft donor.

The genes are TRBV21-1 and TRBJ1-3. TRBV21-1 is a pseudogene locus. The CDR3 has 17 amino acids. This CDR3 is CASSKVIGGISGNTIYF. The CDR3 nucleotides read TGTGCCAGCAGCAAAGTGATTGGCGGAATCTCTGGAAACACCATATATTTT.

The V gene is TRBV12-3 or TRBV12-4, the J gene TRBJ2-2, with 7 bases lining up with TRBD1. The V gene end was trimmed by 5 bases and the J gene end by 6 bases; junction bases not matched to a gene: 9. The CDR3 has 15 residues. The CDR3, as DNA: TGTGCCAGCAGTATCGGAGACAGGGCAGCCGGGGAGCTGTTTTTT. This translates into CASSIGDRAAGELFF.

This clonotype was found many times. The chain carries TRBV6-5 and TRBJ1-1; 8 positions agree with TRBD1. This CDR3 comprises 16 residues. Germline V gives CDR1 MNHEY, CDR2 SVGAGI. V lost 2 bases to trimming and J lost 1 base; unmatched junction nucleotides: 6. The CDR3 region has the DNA TGTGCCAGCAGTTACCGCAGGGGGCATCGGAACACTGAAGCTTTCTTT. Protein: CASSYRRGHRNTEAFF.

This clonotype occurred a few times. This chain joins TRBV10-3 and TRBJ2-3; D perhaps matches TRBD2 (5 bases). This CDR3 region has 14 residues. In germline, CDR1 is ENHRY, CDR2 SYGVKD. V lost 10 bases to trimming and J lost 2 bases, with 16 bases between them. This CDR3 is CATAAGLLTDTQYF. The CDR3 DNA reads TGTGCCACCGCCGCAGGACTCCTCACAGATACGCAGTATTTT.

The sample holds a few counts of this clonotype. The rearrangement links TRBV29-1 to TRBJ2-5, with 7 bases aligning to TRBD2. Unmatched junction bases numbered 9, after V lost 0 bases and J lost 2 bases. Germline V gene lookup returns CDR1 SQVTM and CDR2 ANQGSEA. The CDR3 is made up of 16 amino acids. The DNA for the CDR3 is TGCAGCGTTGAAGATCCGACTAGCAGAGAACAAGAGACCCAGTACTTC. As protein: CSVEDPTSREQETQYF.

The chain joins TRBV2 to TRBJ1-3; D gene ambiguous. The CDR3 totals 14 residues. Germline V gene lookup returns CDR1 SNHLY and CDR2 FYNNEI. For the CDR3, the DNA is TGTACCTGCAGTTTAGTGGCCGATATGGACACCATATATTTT. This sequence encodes CTCSLVADMDTIYF.

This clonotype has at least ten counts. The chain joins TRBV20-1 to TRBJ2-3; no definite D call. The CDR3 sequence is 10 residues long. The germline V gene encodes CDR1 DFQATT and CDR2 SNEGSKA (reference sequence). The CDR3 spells CSASANTQYF. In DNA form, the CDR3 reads TGCAGCGCTTCCGCTAATACGCAGTATTTT.